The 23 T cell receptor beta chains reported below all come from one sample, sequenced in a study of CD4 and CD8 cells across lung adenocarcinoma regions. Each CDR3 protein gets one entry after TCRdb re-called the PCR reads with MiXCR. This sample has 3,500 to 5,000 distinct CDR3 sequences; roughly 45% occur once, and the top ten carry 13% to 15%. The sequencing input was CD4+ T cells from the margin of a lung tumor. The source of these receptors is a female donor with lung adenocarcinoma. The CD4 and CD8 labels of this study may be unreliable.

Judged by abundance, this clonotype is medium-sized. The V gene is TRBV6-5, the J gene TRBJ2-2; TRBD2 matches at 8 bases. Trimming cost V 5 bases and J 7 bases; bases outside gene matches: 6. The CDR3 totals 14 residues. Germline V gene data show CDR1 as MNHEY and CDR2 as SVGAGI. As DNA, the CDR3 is TGTGCCAGCAGTAACGGGAGGGCATTCGGGGAGCTGTTTTTT. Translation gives CASSNGRAFGELFF.

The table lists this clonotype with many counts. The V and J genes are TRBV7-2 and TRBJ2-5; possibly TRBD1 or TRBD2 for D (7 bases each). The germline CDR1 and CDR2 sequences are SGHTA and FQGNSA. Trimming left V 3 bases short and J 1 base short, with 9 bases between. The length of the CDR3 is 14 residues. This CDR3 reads CASSFRGGQETQYF. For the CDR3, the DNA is TGTGCCAGCAGCTTCAGGGGGGGCCAAGAGACCCAGTACTTC. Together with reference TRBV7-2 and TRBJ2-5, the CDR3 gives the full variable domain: GAGVSQSPSNKVTEKGKDVELRCDPISGHTALYWYRQSLGQGLEFLIYFQGNSAPDKSGLPSDRFSAERTGGSVSTLTIQRTQQEDSAVYLCASSFRGGQETQYFGPGTRLLVL.

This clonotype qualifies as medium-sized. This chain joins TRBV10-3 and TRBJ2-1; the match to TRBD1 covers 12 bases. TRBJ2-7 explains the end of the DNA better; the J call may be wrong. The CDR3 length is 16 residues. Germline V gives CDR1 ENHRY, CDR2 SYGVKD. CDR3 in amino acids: CAISSSGTGGTYEQYF. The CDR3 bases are TGTGCCATCAGCTCTTCCGGGACAGGGGGCACCTACGAGCAGTACTTC.

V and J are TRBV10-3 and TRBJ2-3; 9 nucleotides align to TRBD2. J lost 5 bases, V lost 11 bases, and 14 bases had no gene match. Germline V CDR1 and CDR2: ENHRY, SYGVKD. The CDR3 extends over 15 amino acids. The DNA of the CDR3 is TGTGCCGTGAGTGCGGGGGGGGGGGAGGAAGATACGCAGTATTTT. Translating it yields CAVSAGGGEEDTQYF.

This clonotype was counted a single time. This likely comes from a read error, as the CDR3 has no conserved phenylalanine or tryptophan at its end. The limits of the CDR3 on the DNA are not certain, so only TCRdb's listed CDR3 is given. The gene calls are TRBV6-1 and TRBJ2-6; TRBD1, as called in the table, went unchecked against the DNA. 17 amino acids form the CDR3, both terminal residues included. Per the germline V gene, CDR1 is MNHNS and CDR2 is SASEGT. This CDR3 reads CASSEGGLLKNIQYFGA.

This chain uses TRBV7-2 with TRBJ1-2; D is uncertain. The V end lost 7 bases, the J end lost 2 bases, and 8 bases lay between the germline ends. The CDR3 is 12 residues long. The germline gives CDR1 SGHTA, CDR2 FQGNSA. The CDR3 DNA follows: TGTGCCAGCACCTCTGGGAACTATGGCTACACCTTC. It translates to CASTSGNYGYTF.

CDR3 loop: CASSGEGANSPLHF. The CDR3 bases are TGTGCCAGCAGTGGAGAGGGGGCGAATTCACCCCTCCACTTT. This sequence joins TRBV6-4 and TRBJ1-6, with 7 nucleotides matching TRBD1. V lost 4 bases, J lost 7 bases, and 4 bases stayed unmatched. The CDR3 contains 14 residues. The V gene's germline CDR1 is MRHNA and CDR2 SNTAGT.

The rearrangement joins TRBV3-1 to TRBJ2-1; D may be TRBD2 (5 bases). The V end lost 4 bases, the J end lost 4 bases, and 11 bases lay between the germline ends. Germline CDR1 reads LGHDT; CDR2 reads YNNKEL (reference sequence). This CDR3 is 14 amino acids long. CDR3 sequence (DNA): TGTGCCAGCAGCCCCGGGGAAGCTTACAATGAGCAGTTCTTC. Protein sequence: CASSPGEAYNEQFF.

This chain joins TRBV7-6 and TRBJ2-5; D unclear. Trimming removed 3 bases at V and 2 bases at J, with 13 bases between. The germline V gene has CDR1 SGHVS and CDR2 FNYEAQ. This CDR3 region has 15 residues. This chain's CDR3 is CASSFRSGSQETQYF. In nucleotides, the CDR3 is TGTGCCAGCAGCTTTAGAAGTGGATCTCAAGAGACCCAGTACTTC. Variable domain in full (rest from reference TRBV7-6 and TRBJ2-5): GAGVSQSPRYKVTKRGQDVALRCDPISGHVSLYWYRQALGQGPEFLTYFNYEAQQDKSGLPNDRFSAERPEGSISTLTIQRTEQRDSAMYRCASSFRSGSQETQYFGPGTRLLVL.

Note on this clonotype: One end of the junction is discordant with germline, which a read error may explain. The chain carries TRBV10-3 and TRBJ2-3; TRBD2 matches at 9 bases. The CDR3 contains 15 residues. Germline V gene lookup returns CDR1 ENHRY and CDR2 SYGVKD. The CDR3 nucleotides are TGTGGCATCAGTGCGGGGGGGGGGGCCAAAAACATGCAGTACTTT. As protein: CGISAGGGAKNMQYF.

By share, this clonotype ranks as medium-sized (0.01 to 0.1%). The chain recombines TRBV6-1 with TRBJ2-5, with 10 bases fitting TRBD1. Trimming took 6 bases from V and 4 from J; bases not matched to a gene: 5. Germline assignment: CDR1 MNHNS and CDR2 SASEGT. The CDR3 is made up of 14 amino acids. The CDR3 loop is CASRRQGAIETQYF. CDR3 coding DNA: TGTGCCAGCAGAAGACAGGGGGCTATAGAGACCCAGTACTTC.

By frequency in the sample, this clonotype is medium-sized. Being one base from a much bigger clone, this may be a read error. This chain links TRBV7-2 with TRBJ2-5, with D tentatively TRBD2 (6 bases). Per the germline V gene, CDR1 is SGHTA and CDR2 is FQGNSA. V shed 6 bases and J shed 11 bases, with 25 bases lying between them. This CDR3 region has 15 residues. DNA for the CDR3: TGTGCCAGCAGTTTGGGCGGGGACCTCCGGAATGAGCAGTACTTC. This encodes CASSLGGDLRNEQYF.

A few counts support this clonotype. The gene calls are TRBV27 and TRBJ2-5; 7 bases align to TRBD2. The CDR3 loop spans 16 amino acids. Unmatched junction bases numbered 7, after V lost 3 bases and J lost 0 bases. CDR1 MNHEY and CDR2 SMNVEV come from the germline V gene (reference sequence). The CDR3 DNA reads TGTGCCAGCAGTTTCTACCCCGCGGGGGACCAAGAGACCCAGTACTTC. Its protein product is CASSFYPAGDQETQYF.

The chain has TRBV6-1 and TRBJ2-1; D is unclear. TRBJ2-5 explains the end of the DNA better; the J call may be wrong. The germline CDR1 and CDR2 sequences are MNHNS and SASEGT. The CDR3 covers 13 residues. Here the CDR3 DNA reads TGTGCCAGCAGTGAAGTTCGGTGGGAGACCCAGTACTTC. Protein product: CASSEVRWETQYF.

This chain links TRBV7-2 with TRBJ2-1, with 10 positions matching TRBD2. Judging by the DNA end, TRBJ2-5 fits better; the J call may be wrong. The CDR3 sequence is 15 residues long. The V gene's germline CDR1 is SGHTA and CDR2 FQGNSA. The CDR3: CASSLYASGSLAQYF. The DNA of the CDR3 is TGTGCCAGCAGCTTATATGCTAGCGGGAGTCTCGCCCAGTACTTC.

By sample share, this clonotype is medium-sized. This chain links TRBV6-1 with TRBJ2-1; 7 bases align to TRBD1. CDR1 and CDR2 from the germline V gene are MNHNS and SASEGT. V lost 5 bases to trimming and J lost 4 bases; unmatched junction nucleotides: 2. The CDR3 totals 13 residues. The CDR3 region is CASSLTGYNEQFF. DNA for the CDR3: TGTGCCAGCAGTCTGACAGGGTACAATGAGCAGTTCTTC.

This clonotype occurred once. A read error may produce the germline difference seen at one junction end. CDR3 DNA: TGTGCCAGGAGTGCCGGGGGCGCTGAGCAAGATACCCAGTACTTC. Encoded protein: CARSAGGAEQDTQYF. This chain connects TRBV6-1 to TRBJ2-5; D may match TRBD1 or TRBD2 (6 bases each). CDR1 MNHNS and CDR2 SASEGT come from the germline V gene. The CDR3 contains 15 residues.

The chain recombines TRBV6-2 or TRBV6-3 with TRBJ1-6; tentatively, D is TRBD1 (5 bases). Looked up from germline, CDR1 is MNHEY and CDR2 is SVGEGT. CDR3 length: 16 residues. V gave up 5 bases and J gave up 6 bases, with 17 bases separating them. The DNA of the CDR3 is TGTGCCAGCAGTCGAGACCTGGGGCTTTCTAATTCACCCCTCCACTTT. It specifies CASSRDLGLSNSPLHF.

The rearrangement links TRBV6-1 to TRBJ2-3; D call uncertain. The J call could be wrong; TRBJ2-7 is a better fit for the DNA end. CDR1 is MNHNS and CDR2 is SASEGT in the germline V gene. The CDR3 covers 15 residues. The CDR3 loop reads CASSEEPGNPYEQYF. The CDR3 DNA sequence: TGTGCCAGCAGTGAAGAACCGGGTAACCCCTACGAGCAGTACTTC.

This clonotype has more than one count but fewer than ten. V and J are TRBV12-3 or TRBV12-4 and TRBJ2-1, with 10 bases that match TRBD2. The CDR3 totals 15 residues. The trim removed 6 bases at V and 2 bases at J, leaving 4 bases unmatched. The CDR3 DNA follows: TGTGCCAGCAGCACGACTAGCGGGCCCTACAATGAGCAGTTCTTC. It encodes CASSTTSGPYNEQFF.

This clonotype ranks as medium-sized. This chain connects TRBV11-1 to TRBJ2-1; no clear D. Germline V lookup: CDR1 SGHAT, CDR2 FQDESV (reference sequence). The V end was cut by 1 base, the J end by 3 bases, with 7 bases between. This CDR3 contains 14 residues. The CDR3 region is CASSLGDDYNEQFF. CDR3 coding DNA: TGTGCCAGCAGCTTAGGCGACGACTACAATGAGCAGTTCTTC.

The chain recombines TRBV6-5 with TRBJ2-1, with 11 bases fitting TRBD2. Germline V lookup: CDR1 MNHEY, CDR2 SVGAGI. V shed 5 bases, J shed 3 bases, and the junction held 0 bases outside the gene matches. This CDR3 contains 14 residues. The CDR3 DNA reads TGTGCCAGCAGTACTAGCGGGAGCTACAATGAGCAGTTCTTC. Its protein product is CASSTSGSYNEQFF.

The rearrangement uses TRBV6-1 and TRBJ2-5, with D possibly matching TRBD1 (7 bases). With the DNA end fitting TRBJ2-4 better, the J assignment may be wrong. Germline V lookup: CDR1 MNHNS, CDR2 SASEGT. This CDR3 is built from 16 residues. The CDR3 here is CASTRLGGGSGNIQYF. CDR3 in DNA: TGTGCCAGCACGAGACTAGGGGGCGGATCTGGAAACATTCAGTACTTC.